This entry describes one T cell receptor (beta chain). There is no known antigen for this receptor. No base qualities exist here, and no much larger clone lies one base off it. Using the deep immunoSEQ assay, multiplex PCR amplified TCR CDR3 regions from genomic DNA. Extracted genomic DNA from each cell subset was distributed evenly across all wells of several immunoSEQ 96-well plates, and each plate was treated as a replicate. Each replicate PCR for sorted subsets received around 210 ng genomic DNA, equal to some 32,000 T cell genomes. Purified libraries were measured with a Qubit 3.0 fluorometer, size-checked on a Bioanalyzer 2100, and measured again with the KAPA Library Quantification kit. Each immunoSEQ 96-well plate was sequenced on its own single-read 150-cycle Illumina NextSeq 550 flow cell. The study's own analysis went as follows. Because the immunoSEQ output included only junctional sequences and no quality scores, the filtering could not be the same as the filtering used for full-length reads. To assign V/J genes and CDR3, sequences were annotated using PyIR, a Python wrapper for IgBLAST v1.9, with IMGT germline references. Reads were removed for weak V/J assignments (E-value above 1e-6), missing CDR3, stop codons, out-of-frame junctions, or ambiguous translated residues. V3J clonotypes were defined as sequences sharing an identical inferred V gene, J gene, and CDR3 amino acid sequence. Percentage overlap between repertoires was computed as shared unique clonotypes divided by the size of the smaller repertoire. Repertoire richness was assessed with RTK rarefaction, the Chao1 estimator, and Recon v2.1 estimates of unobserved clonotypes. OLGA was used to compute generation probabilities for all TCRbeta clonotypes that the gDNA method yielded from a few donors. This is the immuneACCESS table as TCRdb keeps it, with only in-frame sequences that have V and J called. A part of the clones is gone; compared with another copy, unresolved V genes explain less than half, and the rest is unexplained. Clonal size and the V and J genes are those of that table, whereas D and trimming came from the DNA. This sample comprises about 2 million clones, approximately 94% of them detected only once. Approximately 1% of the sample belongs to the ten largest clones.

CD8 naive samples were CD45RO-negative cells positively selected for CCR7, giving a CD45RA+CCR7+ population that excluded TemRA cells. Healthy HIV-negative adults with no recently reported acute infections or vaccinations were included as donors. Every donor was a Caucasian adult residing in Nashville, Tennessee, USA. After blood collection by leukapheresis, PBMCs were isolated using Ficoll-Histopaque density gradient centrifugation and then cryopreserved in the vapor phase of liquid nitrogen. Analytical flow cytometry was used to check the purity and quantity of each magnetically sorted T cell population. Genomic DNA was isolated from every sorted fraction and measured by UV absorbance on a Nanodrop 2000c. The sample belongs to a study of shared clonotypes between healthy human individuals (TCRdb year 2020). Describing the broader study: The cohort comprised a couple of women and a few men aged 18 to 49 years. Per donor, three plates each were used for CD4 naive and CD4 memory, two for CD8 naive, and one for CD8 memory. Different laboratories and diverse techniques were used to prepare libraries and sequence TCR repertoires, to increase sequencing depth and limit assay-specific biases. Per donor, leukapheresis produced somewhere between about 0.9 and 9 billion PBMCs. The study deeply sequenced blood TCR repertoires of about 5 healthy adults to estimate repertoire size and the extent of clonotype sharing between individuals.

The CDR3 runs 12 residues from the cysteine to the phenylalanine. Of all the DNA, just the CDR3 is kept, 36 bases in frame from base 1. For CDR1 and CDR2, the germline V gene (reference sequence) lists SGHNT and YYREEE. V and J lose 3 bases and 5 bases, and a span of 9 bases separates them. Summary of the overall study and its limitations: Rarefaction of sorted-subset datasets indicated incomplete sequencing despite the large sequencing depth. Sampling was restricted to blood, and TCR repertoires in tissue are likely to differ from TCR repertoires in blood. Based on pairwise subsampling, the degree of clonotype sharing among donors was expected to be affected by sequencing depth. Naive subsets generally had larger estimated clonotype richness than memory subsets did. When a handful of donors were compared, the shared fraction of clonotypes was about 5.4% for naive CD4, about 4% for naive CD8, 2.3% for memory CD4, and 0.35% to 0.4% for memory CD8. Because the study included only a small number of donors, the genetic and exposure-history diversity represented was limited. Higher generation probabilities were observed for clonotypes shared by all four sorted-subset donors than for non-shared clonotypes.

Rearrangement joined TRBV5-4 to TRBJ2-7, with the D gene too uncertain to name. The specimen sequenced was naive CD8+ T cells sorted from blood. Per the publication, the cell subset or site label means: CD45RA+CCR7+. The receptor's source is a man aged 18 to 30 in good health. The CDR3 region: CASSSVRNEQYF. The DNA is TGTGCCAGCAGCTCGGTCAGGAACGAGCAGTACTTC.